This TCR beta chain emerged from a study of blood T cell repertoires in COVID-19. Across the whole study: Samples taken during acute and convalescent COVID-19 were collected in the United States, Italy and Spain. The cDNA or gDNA used as material had been derived from T cells, B-cell-depleted T cells, or PBMCs.

From germline, CDR1 is MNHEY and CDR2 SVGAGI. This CDR3 spans 15 amino acids. The V end was cut by 2 bases, the J end by 3 bases, with 12 bases between. This clone turned up a few times. Authors' data handling: Amplification from reference gene primers served as the basis for estimated nucleated cell counts. Profiled with immunoSEQ multiplex PCR; TCRdb holds only in-frame clones, not every one. That table gives V, J and clone size, and the DNA gave D and trimming. This table has some 250,000 clones, approximately 82% appearing once. The sample was peripheral blood. The V and J genes are TRBV6-5 and TRBJ2-3, with a weak D call TRBD1 (5 bases). This TCR came from an older man with acute or convalescent COVID-19. The DNA of the CDR3 is TGTGCCAGCAGTTACATTCAGGGAAGGACAGATACGCAGTATTTT. Translated, it gives CASSYIQGRTDTQYF.